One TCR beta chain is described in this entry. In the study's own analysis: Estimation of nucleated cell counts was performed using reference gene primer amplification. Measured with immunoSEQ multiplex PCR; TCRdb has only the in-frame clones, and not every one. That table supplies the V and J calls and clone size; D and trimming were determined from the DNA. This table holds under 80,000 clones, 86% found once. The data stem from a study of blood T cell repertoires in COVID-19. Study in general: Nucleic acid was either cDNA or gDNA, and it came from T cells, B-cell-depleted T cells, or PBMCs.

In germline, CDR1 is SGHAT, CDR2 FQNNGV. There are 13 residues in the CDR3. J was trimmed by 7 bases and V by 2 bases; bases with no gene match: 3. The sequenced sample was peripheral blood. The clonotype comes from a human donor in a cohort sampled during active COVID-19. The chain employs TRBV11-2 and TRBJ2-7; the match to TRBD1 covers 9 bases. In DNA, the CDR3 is TGTGCCAGCAGCTTAAACGGACAGGGGGAGCAGTACTTC. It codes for CASSLNGQGEQYF.